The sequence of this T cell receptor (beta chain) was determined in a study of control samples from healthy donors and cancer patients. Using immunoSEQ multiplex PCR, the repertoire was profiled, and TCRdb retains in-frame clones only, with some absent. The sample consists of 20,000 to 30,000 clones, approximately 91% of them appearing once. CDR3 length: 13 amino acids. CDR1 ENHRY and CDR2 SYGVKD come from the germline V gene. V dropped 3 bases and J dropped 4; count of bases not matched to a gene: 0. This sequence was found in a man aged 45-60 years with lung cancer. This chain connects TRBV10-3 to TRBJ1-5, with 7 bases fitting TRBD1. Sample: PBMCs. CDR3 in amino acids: CAISEQGNQPQHF. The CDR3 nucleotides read TGTGCCATCAGTGAACAGGGGAATCAGCCCCAGCATTTT.